This TCR beta chain was sequenced during a study of cytomegalovirus exposure and HLA in healthy donors. Study-wide context: Among around 180 million T cells, an earlier analysis found about 110 million unique TCR beta sequences. Findings and caveats of the study: Later analysis found that TCR beta chains associated with HLA were more clonally expanded than other, equally common chains. Through in vitro validation, three CMV-associated chains were shown to be specific for CMV antigens.

Concerning this clone itself: What it binds is not known.

The primer mix had 60 Vbeta and 13 Jbeta primers. Profiled with immunoSEQ multiplex PCR; TCRdb holds only in-frame clones, not every one. The sample shows 50,000 or so clones, 73% of them seen only once. With 4 bases removed from V and 7 bases from J, the gap between germline ends came to 19 bases. The CDR3 consists of 15 residues. Germline-derived CDR1 and CDR2 are LGHNA and YSLEER. This sequence was found in a man younger than 35 in good health and CMV-seronegative. The sample taken for sequencing was PBMCs. The chain recombines TRBV4-3 with TRBJ1-2; perhaps TRBD1 as D (6 bases). The CDR3 nucleotides are TGCGCCAGCAGCCCTAGAGTCGGGGGGCTTGGTGGCTACACCTTC. It codes for CASSPRVGGLGGYTF.